This T cell receptor (beta chain) was sequenced during a study of tumor-infiltrating lymphocytes in primary liver carcinoma (dated by TCRdb to about 2017). In terms of the full investigation: Hepatocellular carcinoma (four) or combined HCC and intrahepatic cholangiocarcinoma (one) was present in the five patients, who were three men and two women aged 30 to 69 years. The five patients had tumors of stage T1-T3 N0M0, with maximum diameters ranging from 4.2 to 10 cm. Samples yielded roughly 3.65 to 7.13 million productive TCRbeta reads; read depth did not differ significantly between tissue types. Across five regions of each liver tumor, along with adjacent normal tissue and blood, the study brought together TCRbeta repertoire sequencing, expression microarrays and whole-exome sequencing. A total of approximately 35 specimens from 5 patients underwent TCRbeta repertoire sequencing, comprising about 25 tumor regions, 5 adjacent noncancerous liver tissues and 5 peripheral blood samples. To link TCRbeta repertoire diversity to the local molecular phenotype, the approximately 23 tumor region samples were profiled with Agilent mRNA microarrays. High reproducibility was observed for the technical replicate repertoires, with mean shared-clone rates approximately 0.9 and correlation coefficients above 0.95. Overall study results and their limits: Because only the TCR beta chain was sequenced and unpaired alpha chains were not captured, true repertoire diversity is likely underestimated. Pairs of tumor regions showed greater repertoire overlap (mean around 35%) than tumor-adjacent pairs (roughly 17%) or tumor-blood pairs (around 15%), which is consistent with antigen-driven expansion. A significantly larger repertoire fraction was made up by the top 250 clones in tumors than in blood (p = 0.039). Just about 7.5-25% of top clones turned up in all five regions of a tumor, which suggests spatial heterogeneity among tumor-infiltrating T cells. Comparison of CD4+ and CD8+ T cell repertoires was precluded by the use of bulk unsorted samples. The study included only five patients, and the authors note findings should be validated in a larger study.

Concerning this clonotype itself: No cognate antigen has been identified for it. A read error may explain this, as a much larger clone is one base away.

Trimming costs V 5 bases and J 5 bases, and their ends lie 15 bases apart. The CDR3 runs 14 residues from the cysteine to the phenylalanine. The DNA shown is the 42-base CDR3, in frame from base 1. CDR1 and CDR2, looked up from the germline V gene (reference sequence), are SEHNR and FQNEAQ. Without any cell sorting, total RNA and DNA were extracted together from approximately 22-30 mg of bulk tissue using the AllPrep DNA/RNA mini kit. Roughly five patients with histopathologically diagnosed primary liver carcinoma underwent surgical resection in China between November 2015 and March 2016. At the time of sampling, the patients had chronic HBV infection and had not received any treatment. Each tumor was sampled at five spatially separated regions: the tumor centre plus the superior, inferior, left-lateral and right-lateral poles. More than 75% viable tumor cells were found by histology in every tumor sample. Fresh tumor and adjacent tissue pieces were bisected, with one half stored in RNAlater at -80 degrees C and the other half sent for histology.

Using a constant-region primer and ProtoScript II reverse transcriptase, TCRbeta-specific cDNA was reverse-transcribed from 500 to 650 ng total RNA. Three nested multiplex PCR rounds, following a slightly modified ARM-PCR procedure, were used to build the TCRbeta libraries. The first two PCR rounds used multiplex TRBV1-TRBV30 forward primers with a Cbeta reverse primer, each for 10 to 11 cycles. Sample barcodes and Illumina adapters were added in a final 25-cycle PCR using Deep VentR polymerase. Before sequencing, amplicons of 200-500 bp were gel-purified using a QIAquick gel extraction kit. An Illumina HiSeq 2500 was used to sequence the TCRbeta amplicons, generating 250-bp paired-end reads. Per the original workflow: Trimmomatic v0.33 was used to quality-trim the reads, and FLASH v1.2.11 was used to merge paired reads so that full CDR3 sequences could be recovered. V, D and J germline segments were assigned to the rearranged TCRbeta sequences using MiGEC v1.2.1b. Clonotype statistics and Shannon-Wiener diversity indices were calculated with VDJtools v1.0.0. To reduce sampling bias, subsequent analyses other than the diversity analysis used only the 250 most abundant clonotypes in each sample. In-frame beta chains were kept once TCRdb had trimmed the public reads at Q25 with fastp and called clones with MiXCR. Records with the same CDR3 protein are collapsed into one entry carrying the most frequent genes and DNA. The V and J calls and clone size come from TCRdb's table, not from the authors' own analysis. The sample yields about 130,000 distinct CDR3 sequences; roughly three fifths were counted once. Together, the top ten hold about 8% of the sample.

The specimen was liver tumor tissue from sampling region 3. This sample's cell subset or site label indicates: tumor region T3, left-lateral pole. This receptor was taken from a woman aged 60-70 years with primary liver carcinoma and hepatitis B virus infection. The V and J segments used are TRBV7-9 and TRBJ2-5; the D gene cannot be resolved reliably. This receptor carries the CDR3 CASSTPVLGETQYF. In nucleotides, the sequence is TGTGCCAGCAGCACACCGGTACTGGGGGAGACCCAGTACTTC.